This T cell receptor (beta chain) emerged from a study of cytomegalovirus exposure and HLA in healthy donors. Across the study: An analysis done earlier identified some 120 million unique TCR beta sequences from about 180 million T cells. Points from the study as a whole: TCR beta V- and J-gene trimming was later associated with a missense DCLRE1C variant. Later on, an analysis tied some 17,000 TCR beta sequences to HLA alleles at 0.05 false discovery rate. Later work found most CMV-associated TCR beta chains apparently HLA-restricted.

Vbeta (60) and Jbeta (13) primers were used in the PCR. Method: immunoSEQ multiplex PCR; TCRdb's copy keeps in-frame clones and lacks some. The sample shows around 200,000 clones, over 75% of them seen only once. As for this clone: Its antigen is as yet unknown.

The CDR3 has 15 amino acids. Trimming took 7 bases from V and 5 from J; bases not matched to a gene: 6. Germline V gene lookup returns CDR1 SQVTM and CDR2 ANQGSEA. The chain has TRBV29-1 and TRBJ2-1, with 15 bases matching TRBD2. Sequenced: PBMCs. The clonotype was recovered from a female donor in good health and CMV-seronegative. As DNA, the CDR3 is TGCAGCGCAGGGACTAGCGGGGGGAGGAACAATGAGCAGTTCTTC. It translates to CSAGTSGGRNNEQFF.